This T cell receptor beta chain appears in the sequencing data of a study of identical twins. Notes on the study in general: Among monozygotic twins, out-of-frame TCR alpha sharing exceeded what models predicted.

A universal primer site was added by template switching, and unique molecular identifiers were carried by the cDNA. TCRdb reprocessed the 5' RACE reads with MiXCR, giving one entry per CDR3 protein. The table shows 400,000 to 500,000 distinct CDR3 sequences, with about 18% occurring only once. Trimming pared 0 bases from V and 3 bases from J, leaving 9 bases between. CDR1 ENHRY and CDR2 SYGVKD come from the germline V gene. This CDR3 has 15 amino acids. A few counts support this clonotype. Its antigen is unknown. The genes are TRBV10-3 and TRBJ2-1; a weak D match, TRBD2 (5 bases). This clonotype originated in a man in his forties or fifties in good health. The specimen was naive T cells sorted from blood. In nucleotides, the CDR3 is TGTGCCATCAGTGAGTCCCTTGGGAGCTACAATGAGCAGTTCTTC. Residues: CAISESLGSYNEQFF.